This T cell receptor (beta chain) was sequenced during a study of blood T cell repertoires in COVID-19. Across the whole study: COVID-19 samples collected from the United States, Italy and Spain covered acute and convalescent phases. T cells, B-cell-depleted T cells, or PBMCs supplied cDNA or gDNA.

Original processing methods: Estimation of nucleated cell counts was performed using reference gene primer amplification. TCRdb's table, derived via immunoSEQ multiplex PCR, lists solely in-frame clones and lacks some. Clone size and the V and J calls come from that table; the DNA yielded D and trimming. The data show about 80,000 clones, roughly 86% seen once. The CDR3 has 16 residues. Looked up from germline, CDR1 is LNHDA and CDR2 is SQIVND (reference sequence). Trimming shortened V by 5 bases and J by 0 bases, and 13 bases separated the two germline ends. Material: peripheral blood. The rearrangement links TRBV19 to TRBJ1-4; D not resolved. The clonotype originates from a human donor in a cohort sampled during active COVID-19. This chain's CDR3 is CASSSLGDATNEKLFF. Written as DNA, the CDR3 is TGTGCCAGTAGTTCCCTCGGAGATGCAACTAATGAAAAACTGTTTTTT.